The 18 T cell receptor beta chains reported below all come from one sample, sequenced in a study of T cells in Graves' hyperthyroidism and ophthalmopathy. The CDR3 regions of TCR beta were amplified from RNA transcripts. Primed by the HTBI set, a first-round RT-PCR was run on the TCR CDR3. MiXCR, run by TCRdb on the multiplex PCR reads, gives a single entry per CDR3 protein. There are a few hundred thousand distinct CDR3 sequences in the sample; roughly a sixth occur only once, and roughly 3.5% lies in the top ten. Sequencing was carried out using blood. The receptors here all came from a woman aged 40 to 50 with Graves' ophthalmopathy.

This clonotype was detected only a few times. V usage is TRBV5-1 and J usage is TRBJ1-4; 8 nucleotides match TRBD1. The CDR3 covers 15 residues. The V gene's germline CDR1 is SGHRS and CDR2 YFSETQ. Trimming took 3 bases from V and 7 from J; bases not matched to a gene: 8. CDR3 coding DNA: TGCGCCAGCAGCTCCGGACAGGGACGGAGTGAAAAACTGTTTTTT. It yields the protein CASSSGQGRSEKLFF.

This clonotype was seen at least ten times. The rearrangement uses TRBV20-1 and TRBJ1-1; possible D gene TRBD1, 5 bases. Looked up from germline, CDR1 is DFQATT and CDR2 is SNEGSKA (reference sequence). The V and J ends lost 5 bases and 1 base respectively, with 14 bases between them. The CDR3 runs 14 residues. The CDR3 DNA reads TGCAGTGCTCAAGGACTTCAGGGGAACACTGAAGCTTTCTTT. Protein: CSAQGLQGNTEAFF.

This clonotype was picked up a small number of times. The chain carries TRBV5-5 and TRBJ1-1; maybe TRBD1 (5 bases). Deletions cut 4 bases from V and 4 bases from J, with 17 bases between. CDR3 length: 15 amino acids. Germline CDR1 and CDR2: SGHKS and YYEKEE (reference sequence). In DNA, the CDR3 is TGTGCCAGCAGCCAGGGACTGCCCGGGGGCACTGAAGCTTTCTTT. Its translation is CASSQGLPGGTEAFF. The full variable domain, with the rest looked up from reference TRBV5-5 and TRBJ1-1, is DAGVTQSPTHLIKTRGQQVTLRCSPISGHKSVSWYQQVLGQGPQFIFQYYEKEERGRGNFPDRFSARQFPNYSSELNVNALLLGDSALYLCASSQGLPGGTEAFFGQGTRLTVV.

This clonotype was detected many times. The V and J genes are TRBV2 and TRBJ2-3, with D possibly TRBD2 on 6 matching bases. The CDR3 contains 18 residues. V shed 1 base and J shed 0 bases, with 17 bases lying between them. CDR1 is SNHLY and CDR2 is FYNNEI in the germline V gene. CDR3 in DNA: TGTGCCAGCAGTGAAGGATTCGGGGCCGGGGGAAGCACAGATACGCAGTATTTT. Protein sequence: CASSEGFGAGGSTDTQYF. Full variable domain (remainder filled in from reference TRBV2 and TRBJ2-3): EPEVTQTPSHQVTQMGQEVILRCVPISNHLYFYWYRQILGQKVEFLVSFYNNEISEKSEIFDDQFSVERPDGSNFTLKIRSTKLEDSAMYFCASSEGFGAGGSTDTQYFGPGTRLTVL.

V and J are TRBV28 and TRBJ1-5, with 9 bases lining up with TRBD1. Germline V gene sequence: CDR1 MDHEN, CDR2 SYDVKM. Trimming at V came to 5 bases and at J to 0 bases, leaving 5 bases not matched to a gene. This CDR3 contains 16 residues. Here the CDR3 DNA reads TGTGCCAGCAGTATGGACAGGGGATATAGCAATCAGCCCCAGCATTTT. Translated, it gives CASSMDRGYSNQPQHF.

This clonotype was recorded at least ten times. The genes are TRBV28 and TRBJ2-1; 10 nucleotides align to TRBD2. V shed 3 bases, J shed 10 bases, and the junction held 9 bases outside the gene matches. CDR1 and CDR2 from the germline V gene are MDHEN and SYDVKM. This CDR3 is 15 amino acids long. CDR3 sequence reads: CASSFISGGANEQFF. CDR3 nucleotides: TGTGCCAGCAGTTTTATAAGCGGGGGGGCAAACGAGCAGTTCTTC.

This clonotype appeared a few times. The V call is TRBV25-1, the J call TRBJ2-5, with TRBD2 matching over 10 bases. The CDR3 loop spans 15 amino acids. After removal of 7 bases from V and 4 bases from J, the junction contained 9 bases not matched to a gene. Germline CDR1 reads MGHDK; CDR2 reads SYGVNS. Here the CDR3 DNA reads TGTGCCAGCACACCAAGATCTAGCGGGAGAGAGACCCAGTACTTC. Protein sequence: CASTPRSSGRETQYF.

This clonotype was found many times. J is TRBJ2-2 and V is TRBV20-1; D is undetermined. This CDR3 is 16 amino acids long. V was shortened by 1 base and J by 1 base, with 13 bases between the two germline ends. Per the germline V gene, CDR1 is DFQATT and CDR2 is SNEGSKA (reference sequence). Here the CDR3 reads CSARVGASWNTGELFF. CDR3 DNA sequence: TGCAGTGCTAGAGTTGGCGCGAGCTGGAACACCGGGGAGCTGTTTTTT.

This clonotype came up a few times. The CDR3 DNA sequence: TGTGCCAGTAGTTGGACAGTTCATCAGCCCCAGCATTTT. Its translation is CASSWTVHQPQHF. The V gene is TRBV19, the J gene TRBJ1-5, with TRBD1 as a possible D gene (6 bases). CDR1 and CDR2 (germline): LNHDA, SQIVND (reference sequence). Trimming took off 5 bases at V and 5 bases at J, with 10 bases between the two ends. This CDR3 comprises 13 residues.

This clonotype was seen ten or more times. The V gene is TRBV3-1, the J gene TRBJ2-5, with 10 bases lining up with TRBD1. V lost 4 bases and J lost 4; bases outside the gene matches: 12. Germline V gives CDR1 LGHDT, CDR2 YNNKEL (reference sequence). The CDR3 has 17 residues. The CDR3 here is CASSLYRGQGRGETQYF. The CDR3 coding sequence is TGTGCCAGCAGCCTCTACCGGGGACAGGGGAGAGGAGAGACCCAGTACTTC.

The V call is TRBV3-1, the J call TRBJ2-7, with D tentatively TRBD2 (5 bases). V was shortened by 6 bases and J by 3 bases, with 12 bases between the two germline ends. The CDR3 is 13 amino acids. Germline lookup yields CDR1 LGHDT and CDR2 YNNKEL (reference sequence). The CDR3 loop is CASSVSEGYEQYF. CDR3 DNA sequence: TGTGCCAGCAGTGTCTCTGAGGGCTACGAGCAGTACTTC.

There are many counts of this clonotype. The chain joins TRBV7-6 to TRBJ2-1; no clear D. The V gene's germline CDR1 is SGHVS and CDR2 FNYEAQ. V dropped 5 bases and J dropped 5 bases, with 10 bases sitting between them. The CDR3 sequence is 13 residues long. The CDR3 coding sequence is TGTGCCAGCAGCCCAGACGGAAACAATGAGCAGTTCTTC. Translation gives CASSPDGNNEQFF.

V is TRBV7-9 and J is TRBJ1-3; no reliable D call. The length of the CDR3 is 15 residues. V lost 4 bases to trimming and J lost 0 bases, with 10 bases between them. CDR1 and CDR2 from the germline V gene are SEHNR and FQNEAQ (reference sequence). The CDR3 loop reads CASSSLGTSGNTIYF. CDR3 nucleotide sequence: TGTGCCAGCAGCTCACTAGGAACCTCTGGAAACACCATATATTTT. The whole variable domain, filled in from reference TRBV7-9 and TRBJ1-3, reads DTGVSQNPRHKITKRGQNVTFRCDPISEHNRLYWYRQTLGQGPEFLTYFQNEAQLEKSRLLSDRFSAERPKGSFSTLEIQRTEQGDSAMYLCASSSLGTSGNTIYFGEGSWLTVV.

The J gene is TRBJ2-5, the V gene TRBV10-2; tentative D call: TRBD1 (6 bases). The V gene's germline CDR1 is WSHSY and CDR2 SAAADI. CDR3 length: 15 residues. Between the trimmed V and J ends, which lost 4 bases and 0 bases, there was a span of 12 bases. CDR3 nucleotide sequence: TGCGCCAGCAGTGTTACCGGGACAAACCAAGAGACCCAGTACTTC. Protein product: CASSVTGTNQETQYF.

This clonotype appeared many times. This chain joins TRBV18 and TRBJ2-3; D unresolved. Germline CDR1 is KGHSH and CDR2 is LQKENI. This CDR3 comprises 14 residues. V lost 6 bases and J lost 5, with 15 bases in between. In nucleotides, the CDR3 is TGTGCCAGCTCTCTCGTTGTTAGTGGAGATACGCAGTATTTT. Translated, it gives CASSLVVSGDTQYF.

The table lists this clonotype with many counts. This chain links TRBV7-9 with TRBJ2-5, with D tentatively TRBD2 (5 bases). CDR3 length equals 12 residues. V was cut by 4 bases and J by 5 bases, with 8 bases left in between. The germline V gene has CDR1 SEHNR and CDR2 FQNEAQ (reference sequence). This CDR3 is CASSSPGETQYF. The CDR3 DNA sequence: TGTGCCAGCAGCTCCCCGGGGGAGACCCAGTACTTC.

The chain uses TRBV7-9 and TRBJ2-5; 8 bases agree with TRBD1. This CDR3 contains 15 residues. Germline V gene lookup returns CDR1 SEHNR and CDR2 FQNEAQ (reference sequence). After removal of 6 bases from V and 4 bases from J, the junction contained 10 bases not matched to a gene. The CDR3: CASRHTDRGRETQYF. The CDR3 DNA follows: TGTGCCAGCAGGCATACTGACAGGGGACGAGAGACCCAGTACTTC. The full variable domain, its missing parts supplied by reference TRBV7-9 and TRBJ2-5, is DTGVSQNPRHKITKRGQNVTFRCDPISEHNRLYWYRQTLGQGPEFLTYFQNEAQLEKSRLLSDRFSAERPKGSFSTLEIQRTEQGDSAMYLCASRHTDRGRETQYFGPGTRLLVL.

The table lists this clonotype with many counts. The rearrangement uses TRBV7-2 and TRBJ2-7; possible D gene TRBD2, 7 bases. Per the germline V gene, CDR1 is SGHTA and CDR2 is FQGNSA. V lost 3 bases and J 7 bases, leaving 16 bases between the germline ends. The CDR3 is 14 residues long. CDR3: CASSFASRGAEQYF. CDR3 coding DNA: TGTGCCAGCAGCTTTGCCTCCCGGGGGGCTGAGCAGTACTTC.